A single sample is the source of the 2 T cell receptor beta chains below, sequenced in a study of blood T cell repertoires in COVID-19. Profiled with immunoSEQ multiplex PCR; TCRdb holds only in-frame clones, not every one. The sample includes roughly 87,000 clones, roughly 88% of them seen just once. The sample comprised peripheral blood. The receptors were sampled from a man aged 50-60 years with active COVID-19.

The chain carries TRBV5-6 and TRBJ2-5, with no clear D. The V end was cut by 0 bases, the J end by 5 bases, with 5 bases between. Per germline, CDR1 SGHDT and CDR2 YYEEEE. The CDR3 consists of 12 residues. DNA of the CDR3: TGTGCCAGCAGCTTGGCCGGGGAGACCCAGTACTTC. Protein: CASSLAGETQYF.

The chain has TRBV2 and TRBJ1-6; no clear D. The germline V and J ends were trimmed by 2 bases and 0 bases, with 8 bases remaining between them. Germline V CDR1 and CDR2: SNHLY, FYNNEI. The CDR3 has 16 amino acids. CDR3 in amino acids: CASSEPGSSYNSPLHF. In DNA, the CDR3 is TGTGCCAGCAGTGAACCGGGGAGCTCCTATAATTCACCCCTCCACTTT.